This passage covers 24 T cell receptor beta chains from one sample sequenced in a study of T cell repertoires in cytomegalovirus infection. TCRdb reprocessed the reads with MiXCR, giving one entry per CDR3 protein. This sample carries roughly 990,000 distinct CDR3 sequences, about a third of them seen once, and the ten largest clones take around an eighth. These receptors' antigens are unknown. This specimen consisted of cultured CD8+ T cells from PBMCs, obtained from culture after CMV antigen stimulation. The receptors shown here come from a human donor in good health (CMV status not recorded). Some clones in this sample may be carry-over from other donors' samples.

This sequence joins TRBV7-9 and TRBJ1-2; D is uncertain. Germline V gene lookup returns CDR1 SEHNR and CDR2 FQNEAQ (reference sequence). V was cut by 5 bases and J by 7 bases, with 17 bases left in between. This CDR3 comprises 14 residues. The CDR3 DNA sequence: TGTGCCAGCAGCCCCAAGGCGGGCGCGGGTGGCTACACCTTC. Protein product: CASSPKAGAGGYTF. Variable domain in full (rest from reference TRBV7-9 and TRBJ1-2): DTGVSQNPRHKITKRGQNVTFRCDPISEHNRLYWYRQTLGQGPEFLTYFQNEAQLEKSRLLSDRFSAERPKGSFSTLEIQRTEQGDSAMYLCASSPKAGAGGYTFGSGTRLTVV.

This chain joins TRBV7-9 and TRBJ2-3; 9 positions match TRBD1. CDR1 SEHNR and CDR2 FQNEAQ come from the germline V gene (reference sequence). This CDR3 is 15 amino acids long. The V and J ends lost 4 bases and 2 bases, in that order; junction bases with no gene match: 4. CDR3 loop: CASSSWTGVTDTQYF. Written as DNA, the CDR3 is TGTGCCAGCAGCTCATGGACAGGGGTCACAGATACGCAGTATTTT.

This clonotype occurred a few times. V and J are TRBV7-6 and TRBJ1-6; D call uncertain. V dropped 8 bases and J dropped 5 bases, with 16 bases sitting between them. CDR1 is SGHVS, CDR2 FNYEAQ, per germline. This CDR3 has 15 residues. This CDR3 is CASGPGAGDNSPLHF. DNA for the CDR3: TGTGCCAGCGGACCAGGCGCAGGCGATAATTCACCCCTCCACTTT.

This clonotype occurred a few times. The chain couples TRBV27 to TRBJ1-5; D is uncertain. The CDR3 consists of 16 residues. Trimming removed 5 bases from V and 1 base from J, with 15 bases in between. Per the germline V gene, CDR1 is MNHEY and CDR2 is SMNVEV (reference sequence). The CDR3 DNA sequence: TGTGCCAGCAGTCCCGTGTTGGTGGGGAGCAATCAGCCCCAGCATTTT. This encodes CASSPVLVGSNQPQHF.

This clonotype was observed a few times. DNA of the CDR3: TGTGCCAGCTGGGGGAGCAACTATGGCTACACCTTC. The encoded protein is CASWGSNYGYTF. The V and J genes are TRBV6-2 or TRBV6-3 and TRBJ1-2, with a tentative D call TRBD1 (5 bases). Germline-derived CDR1 and CDR2 are MNHEY and SVGEGT. CDR3 length: 12 amino acids. Trimming took off 8 bases at V and 2 bases at J, with 9 bases between the two ends.

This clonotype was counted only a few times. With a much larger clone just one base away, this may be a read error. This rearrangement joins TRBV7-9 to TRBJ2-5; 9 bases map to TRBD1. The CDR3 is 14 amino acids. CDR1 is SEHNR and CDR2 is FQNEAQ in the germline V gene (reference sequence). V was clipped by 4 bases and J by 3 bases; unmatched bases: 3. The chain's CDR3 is CASSSGTGKETQYF. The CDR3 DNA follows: TGTGCCAGCAGCTCCGGGACAGGGAAAGAGACCCAGTACTTC.

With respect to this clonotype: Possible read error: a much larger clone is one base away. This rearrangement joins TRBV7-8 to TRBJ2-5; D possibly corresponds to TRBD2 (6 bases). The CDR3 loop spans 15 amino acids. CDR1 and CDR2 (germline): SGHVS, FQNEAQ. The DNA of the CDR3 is TGTGTCAGCAGGGAGGCAGACCTTACCCAAGAGACCCAGTACTTC. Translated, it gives CVSREADLTQETQYF.

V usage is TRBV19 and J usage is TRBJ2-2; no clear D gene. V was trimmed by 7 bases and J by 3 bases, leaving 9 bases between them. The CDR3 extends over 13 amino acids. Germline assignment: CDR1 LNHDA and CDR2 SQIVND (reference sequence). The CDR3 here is CASTRTDTGELFF. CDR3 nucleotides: TGTGCCAGTACCAGGACCGACACCGGGGAGCTGTTTTTT.

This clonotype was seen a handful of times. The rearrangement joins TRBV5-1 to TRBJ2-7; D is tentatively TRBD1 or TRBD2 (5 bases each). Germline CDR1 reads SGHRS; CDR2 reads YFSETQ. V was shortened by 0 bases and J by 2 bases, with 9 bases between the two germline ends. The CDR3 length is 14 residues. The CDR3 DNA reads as TGCGCCAGCAGCTTGGGGGACGGGACCTACGAGCAGTACTTC. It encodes CASSLGDGTYEQYF.

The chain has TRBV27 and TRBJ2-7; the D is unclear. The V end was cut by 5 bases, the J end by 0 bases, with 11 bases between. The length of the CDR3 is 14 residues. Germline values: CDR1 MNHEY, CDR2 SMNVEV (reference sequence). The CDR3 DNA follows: TGTGCCAGCAGTCAAAACCGGAGCTCCTACGAGCAGTACGTC. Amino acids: CASSQNRSSYEQYV.

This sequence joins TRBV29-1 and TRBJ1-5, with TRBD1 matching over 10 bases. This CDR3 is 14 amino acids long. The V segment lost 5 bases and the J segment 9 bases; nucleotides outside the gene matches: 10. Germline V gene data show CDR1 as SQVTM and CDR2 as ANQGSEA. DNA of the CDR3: TGCAGCGTTTCGGGGACAGGGGAGTCGGGGCCCCAGCATTTT. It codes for CSVSGTGESGPQHF.

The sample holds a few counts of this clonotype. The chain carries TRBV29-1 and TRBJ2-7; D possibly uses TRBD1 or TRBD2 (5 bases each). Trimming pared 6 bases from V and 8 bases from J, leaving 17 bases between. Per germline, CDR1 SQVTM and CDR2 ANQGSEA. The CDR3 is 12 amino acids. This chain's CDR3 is CSVAGSFGQQYV. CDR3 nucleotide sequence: TGCAGCGTAGCAGGGAGTTTCGGGCAGCAGTACGTC.

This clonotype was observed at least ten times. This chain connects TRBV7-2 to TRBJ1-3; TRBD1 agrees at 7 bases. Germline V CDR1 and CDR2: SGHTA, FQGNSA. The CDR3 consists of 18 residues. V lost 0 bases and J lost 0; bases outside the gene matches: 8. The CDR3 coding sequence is TGTGCCAGCAGCTTAGCCCTTCGGGGACAGAGCTCTGGAAACACCATATATTTT. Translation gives CASSLALRGQSSGNTIYF.

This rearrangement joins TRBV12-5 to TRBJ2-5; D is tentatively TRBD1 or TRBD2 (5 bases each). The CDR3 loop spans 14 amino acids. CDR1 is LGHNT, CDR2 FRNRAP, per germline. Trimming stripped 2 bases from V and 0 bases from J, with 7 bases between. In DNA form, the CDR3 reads TGTGCTAGTGGTTTGTGGGGGAACCAAGAGACCCAGTACTTC. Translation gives CASGLWGNQETQYF.

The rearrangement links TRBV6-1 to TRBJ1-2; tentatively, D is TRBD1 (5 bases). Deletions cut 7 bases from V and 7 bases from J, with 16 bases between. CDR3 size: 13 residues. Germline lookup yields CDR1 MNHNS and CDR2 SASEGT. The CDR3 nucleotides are TGTGCCAGCACCTCCCGGGACTCCCCTGGCTACACCTTC. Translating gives CASTSRDSPGYTF.

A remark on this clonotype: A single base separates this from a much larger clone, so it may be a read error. The CDR3 loop is CASSSLAGVQETQYF. For the CDR3, the DNA is TGTGCCAGCAGCTCACTAGCGGGGGTGCAAGAGACCCAGTACTTC. This chain connects TRBV3-1 to TRBJ2-5; 11 bases agree with TRBD2. The CDR3 loop spans 15 amino acids. Germline V gives CDR1 LGHDT, CDR2 YNNKEL (reference sequence). J gave up 2 bases and V 5 bases, and 4 bases lay outside the gene matches.

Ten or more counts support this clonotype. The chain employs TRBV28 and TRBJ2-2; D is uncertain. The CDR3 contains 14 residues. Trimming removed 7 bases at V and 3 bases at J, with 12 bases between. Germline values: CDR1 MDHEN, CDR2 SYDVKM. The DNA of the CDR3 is TGTGCCAGCATCCCGGACGGATACACCGGGGAGCTGTTTTTT. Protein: CASIPDGYTGELFF.

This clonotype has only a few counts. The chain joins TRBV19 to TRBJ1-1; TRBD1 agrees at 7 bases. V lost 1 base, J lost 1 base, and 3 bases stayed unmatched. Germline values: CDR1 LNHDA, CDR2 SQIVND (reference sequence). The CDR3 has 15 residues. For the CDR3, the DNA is TGTGCCAGTAGTATAGCACCAGGGGGGAACACTGAAGCTTTCTTT. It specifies CASSIAPGGNTEAFF.

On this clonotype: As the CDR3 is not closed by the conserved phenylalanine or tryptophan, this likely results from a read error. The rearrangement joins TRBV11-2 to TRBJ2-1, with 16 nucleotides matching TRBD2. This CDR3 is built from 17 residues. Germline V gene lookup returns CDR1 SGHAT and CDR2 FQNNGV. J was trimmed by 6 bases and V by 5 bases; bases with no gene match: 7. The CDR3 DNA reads TGTGCCAGCAGCCCGGGGACTAGCGGGGGGGCAAGCAATGAGCAGTTCTCC. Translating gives CASSPGTSGGASNEQFS.

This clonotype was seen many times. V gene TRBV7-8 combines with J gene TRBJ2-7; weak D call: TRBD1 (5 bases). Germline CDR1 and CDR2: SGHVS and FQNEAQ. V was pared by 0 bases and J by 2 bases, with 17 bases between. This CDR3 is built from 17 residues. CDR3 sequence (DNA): TGTGCCAGCAGCTTAGCCCCTGGACATGGTGAGGCCTACGAGCAGTACTTC. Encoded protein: CASSLAPGHGEAYEQYF. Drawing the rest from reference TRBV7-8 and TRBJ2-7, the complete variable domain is GAGVSQSPRYKVAKRGQDVALRCDPISGHVSLFWYQQALGQGPEFLTYFQNEAQLDKSGLPSDRFFAERPEGSVSTLKIQRTQQEDSAVYLCASSLAPGHGEAYEQYFGPGTRLTVT.

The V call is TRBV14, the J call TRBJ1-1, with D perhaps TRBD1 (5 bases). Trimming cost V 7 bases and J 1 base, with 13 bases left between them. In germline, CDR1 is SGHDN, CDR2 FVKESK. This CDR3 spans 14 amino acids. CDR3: CASKARAKNTEAFF. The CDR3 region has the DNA TGTGCCAGCAAGGCCAGGGCCAAGAACACTGAAGCTTTCTTT.

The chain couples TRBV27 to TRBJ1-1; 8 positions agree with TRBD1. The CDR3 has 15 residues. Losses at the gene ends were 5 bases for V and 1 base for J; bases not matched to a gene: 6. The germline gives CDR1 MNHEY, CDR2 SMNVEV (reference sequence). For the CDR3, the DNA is TGTGCCAGCAGTCCCGACAGGGGCCCGAACACTGAAGCTTTCTTT. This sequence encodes CASSPDRGPNTEAFF.

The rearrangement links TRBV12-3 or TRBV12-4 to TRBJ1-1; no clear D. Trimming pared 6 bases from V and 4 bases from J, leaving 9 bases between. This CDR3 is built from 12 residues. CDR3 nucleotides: TGTGCCAGCAGGGCCCCGGTCACTGAAGCTTTCTTT. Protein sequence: CASRAPVTEAFF.

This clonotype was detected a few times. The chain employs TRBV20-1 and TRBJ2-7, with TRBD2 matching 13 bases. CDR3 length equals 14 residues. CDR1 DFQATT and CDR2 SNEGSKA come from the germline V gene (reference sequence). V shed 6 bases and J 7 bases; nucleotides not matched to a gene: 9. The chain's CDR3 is CSALGLAGSWEQYV. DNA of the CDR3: TGCAGTGCCCTGGGACTAGCGGGATCTTGGGAGCAGTACGTC.